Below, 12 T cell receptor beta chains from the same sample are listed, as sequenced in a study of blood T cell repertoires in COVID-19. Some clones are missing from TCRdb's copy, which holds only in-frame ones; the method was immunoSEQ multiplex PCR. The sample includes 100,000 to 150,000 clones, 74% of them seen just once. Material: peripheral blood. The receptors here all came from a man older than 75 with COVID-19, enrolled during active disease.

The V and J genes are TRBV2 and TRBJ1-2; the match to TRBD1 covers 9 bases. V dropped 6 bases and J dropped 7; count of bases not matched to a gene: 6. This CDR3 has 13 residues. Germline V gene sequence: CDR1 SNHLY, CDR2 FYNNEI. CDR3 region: CASSADRGGGYTF. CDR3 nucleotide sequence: TGTGCCAGCAGCGCGGACAGGGGAGGTGGCTACACCTTC.

This CDR3 is CASSLVGRDSGNTIYF. The CDR3 nucleotides read TGTGCCAGCAGCTTAGTAGGCAGGGACTCTGGAAACACCATATATTTT. The genes are TRBV7-9 and TRBJ1-3, with D possibly being TRBD1 (5 bases). Germline-derived CDR1 and CDR2 are SEHNR and FQNEAQ (reference sequence). This CDR3 has 16 amino acids. The V end lost 1 base, the J end lost 0 bases, and 10 bases lay between the germline ends.

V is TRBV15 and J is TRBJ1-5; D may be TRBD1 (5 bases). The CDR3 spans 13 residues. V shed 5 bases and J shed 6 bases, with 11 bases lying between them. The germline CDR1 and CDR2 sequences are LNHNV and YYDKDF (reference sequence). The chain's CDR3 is CATSPRGGQPQHF. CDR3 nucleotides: TGTGCCACCAGCCCACGGGGGGGTCAGCCCCAGCATTTT.

In nucleotides, the CDR3 is TGTGCCAGCAGCGCGGGGACTGTTTACACAGATACGCAGTATTTT. This codes for CASSAGTVYTDTQYF. The rearrangement uses TRBV9 and TRBJ2-3, with TRBD2 as a possible D gene (6 bases). The V end lost 3 bases, the J end lost 2 bases, and 13 bases lay between the germline ends. Germline lookup yields CDR1 SGDLS and CDR2 YYNGEE. This CDR3 spans 15 amino acids.

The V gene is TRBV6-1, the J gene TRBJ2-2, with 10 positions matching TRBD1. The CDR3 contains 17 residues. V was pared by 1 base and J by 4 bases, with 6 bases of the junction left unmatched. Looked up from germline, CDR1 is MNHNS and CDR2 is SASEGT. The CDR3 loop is CASSEVQRTGGTGELFF. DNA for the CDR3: TGTGCCAGCAGTGAAGTACAGAGGACAGGGGGCACCGGGGAGCTGTTTTTT.

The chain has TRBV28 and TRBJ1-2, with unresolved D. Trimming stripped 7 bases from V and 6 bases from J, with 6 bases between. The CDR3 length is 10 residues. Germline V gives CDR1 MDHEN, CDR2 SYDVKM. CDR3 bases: TGTGCCAGCAATAGAAATGGCTACACCTTC. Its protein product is CASNRNGYTF.

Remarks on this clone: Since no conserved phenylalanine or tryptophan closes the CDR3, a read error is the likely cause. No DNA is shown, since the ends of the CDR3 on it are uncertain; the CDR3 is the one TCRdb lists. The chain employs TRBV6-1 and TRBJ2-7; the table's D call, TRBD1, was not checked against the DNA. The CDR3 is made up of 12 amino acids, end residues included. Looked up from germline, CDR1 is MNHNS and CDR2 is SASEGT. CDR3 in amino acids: CASSDGIGQEAS.

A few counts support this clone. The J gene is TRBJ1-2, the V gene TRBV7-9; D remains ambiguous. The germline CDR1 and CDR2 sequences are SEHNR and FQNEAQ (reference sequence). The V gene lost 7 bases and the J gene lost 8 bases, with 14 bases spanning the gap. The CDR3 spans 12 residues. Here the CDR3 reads CASTLGRVGYTF. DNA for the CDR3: TGTGCCAGCACCCTCGGTCGGGTCGGCTACACCTTC.

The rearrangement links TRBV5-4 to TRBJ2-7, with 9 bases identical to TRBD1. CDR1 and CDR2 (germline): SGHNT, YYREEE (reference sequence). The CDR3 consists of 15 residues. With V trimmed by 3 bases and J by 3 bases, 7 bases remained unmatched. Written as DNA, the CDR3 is TGTGCCAGCAGCTCATTCGGACAGGGGAACTACGAGCAGTACTTC. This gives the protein CASSSFGQGNYEQYF.

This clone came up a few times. CDR3 bases: TGTGCCAGTAGGGCCCTACGAGGGACTCACTATGGCTACACCTTC. The encoded protein is CASRALRGTHYGYTF. The V call is TRBV19, the J call TRBJ1-2; TRBD1 might be the D (5 bases). The germline CDR1 and CDR2 sequences are LNHDA and SQIVND (reference sequence). CDR3 size: 15 residues. V shed 6 bases and J shed 3 bases, with 17 bases lying between them.

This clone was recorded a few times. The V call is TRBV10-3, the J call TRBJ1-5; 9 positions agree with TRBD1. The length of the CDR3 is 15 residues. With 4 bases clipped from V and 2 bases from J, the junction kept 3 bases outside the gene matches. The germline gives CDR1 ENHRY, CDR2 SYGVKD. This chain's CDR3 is CAISGQGGGNQPQHF. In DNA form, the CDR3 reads TGTGCCATCAGTGGACAGGGGGGAGGCAATCAGCCCCAGCATTTT.

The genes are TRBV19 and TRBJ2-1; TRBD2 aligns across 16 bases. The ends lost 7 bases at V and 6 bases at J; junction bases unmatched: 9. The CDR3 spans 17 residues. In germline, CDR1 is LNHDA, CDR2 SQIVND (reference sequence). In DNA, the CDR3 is TGTGCCAGTACCGGGACTAGCGGGAGGGGAATGTTCAATGAGCAGTTCTTC. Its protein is CASTGTSGRGMFNEQFF.